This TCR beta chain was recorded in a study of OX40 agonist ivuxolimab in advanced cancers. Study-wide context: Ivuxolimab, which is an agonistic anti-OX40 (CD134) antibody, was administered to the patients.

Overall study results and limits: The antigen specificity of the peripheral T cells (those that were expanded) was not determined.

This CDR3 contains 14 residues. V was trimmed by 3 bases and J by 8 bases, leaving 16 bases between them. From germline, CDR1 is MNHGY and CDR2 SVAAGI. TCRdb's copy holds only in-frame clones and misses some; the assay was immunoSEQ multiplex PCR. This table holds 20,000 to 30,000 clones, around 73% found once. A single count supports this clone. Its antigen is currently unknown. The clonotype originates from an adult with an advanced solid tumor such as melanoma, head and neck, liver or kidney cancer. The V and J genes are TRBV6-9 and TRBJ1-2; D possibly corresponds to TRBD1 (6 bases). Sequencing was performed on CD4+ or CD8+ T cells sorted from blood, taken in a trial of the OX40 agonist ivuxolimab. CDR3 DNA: TGTGCCAGCAGTTACTCGCAGGGGATCGGAGGCTACACCTTC. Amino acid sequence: CASSYSQGIGGYTF.